The clone carrying this T cell receptor beta chain came up once. Its antigen is undetermined. The PCR used 60 Vbeta and 13 Jbeta primers. The assay was immunoSEQ multiplex PCR, and TCRdb's table has in-frame clones only and misses some. The profile shows roughly 170,000 clones, about four fifths of them singletons. In germline, CDR1 is SGHTS, CDR2 YDEGEE. The CDR3 is made up of 16 amino acids. Losses at the gene ends were 4 bases for V and 5 bases for J; bases not matched to a gene: 10. The data were taken from a study of cytomegalovirus exposure and HLA in healthy donors. Study-level points and caveats: Altogether, about 160 TCR beta chains were recorded as cytomegalovirus-associated.

The gene calls are TRBV5-8 and TRBJ2-5; the match to TRBD2 covers 11 bases. The origin of this receptor is a man aged 18 to 35 in good health and CMV-seronegative. Sequencing was carried out using PBMCs. The CDR3 loop is CASSTPRLAGFETQYF. For the CDR3, the DNA is TGTGCCAGCAGCACACCTCGACTAGCGGGATTTGAGACCCAGTACTTC.